The 22 T cell receptor beta chains reported below all come from one sample, sequenced in a study of cytomegalovirus exposure and HLA in healthy donors (dated by TCRdb to 2017 to 2019). Library generation was performed with the immunoSEQ multiplex PCR assay. TCRdb's version of the immuneACCESS table is confined to in-frame rearrangements and falls short of the full clone set. An unresolved V gene accounts for under half of the shortfall where checked; the remainder is of unknown origin. The sample profile shows tens of thousands of clones; just over 90% of them were found once. The ten largest clones add up to 5.8% of the sample. Sequenced material: PBMCs. The receptors originated from a woman aged 18-29 years in good health and CMV-seronegative.

The V gene is TRBV27, the J gene TRBJ1-5, with D possibly TRBD1 on 5 matching bases. Germline lookup yields CDR1 MNHEY and CDR2 SMNVEV (reference sequence). The length of the CDR3 is 15 residues. Trimming shortened V by 6 bases and J by 0 bases, and 12 bases separated the two germline ends. The CDR3 region has the DNA TGTGCCAGCAGACTGGACACGTATAGCAATCAGCCCCAGCATTTT. Translation gives CASRLDTYSNQPQHF.

The CDR3: CATRGGEGESYGYTF. The CDR3, as DNA: TGTGCCACCAGGGGGGGGGAGGGTGAGAGCTATGGCTACACCTTC. J is TRBJ1-2 and V is TRBV15, with a possible D match to TRBD1 (5 bases). The V end lost 6 bases, the J end lost 4 bases, and 18 bases lay between the germline ends. CDR1 is LNHNV and CDR2 is YYDKDF in the germline V gene (reference sequence). This CDR3 has 15 residues.

The chain employs TRBV7-2 and TRBJ2-5; D is ambiguous. The CDR3 covers 15 residues. Germline V gene data show CDR1 as SGHTA and CDR2 as FQGNSA. V was shortened by 5 bases and J by 3 bases, with 16 bases between the two germline ends. In DNA form, the CDR3 reads TGTGCCAGCAGCCCCCAGTCCAGTCTGAAAGAGACCCAGTACTTC. It specifies CASSPQSSLKETQYF. Filled out from reference TRBV7-2 and TRBJ2-5, the complete variable domain reads GAGVSQSPSNKVTEKGKDVELRCDPISGHTALYWYRQSLGQGLEFLIYFQGNSAPDKSGLPSDRFSAERTGGSVSTLTIQRTQQEDSAVYLCASSPQSSLKETQYFGPGTRLLVL.

V and J are TRBV7-3 and TRBJ2-1, with a tentative D call TRBD2 (5 bases). Trimming shortened V by 2 bases and J by 3 bases, and 11 bases separated the two germline ends. This CDR3 has 15 amino acids. The germline V gene encodes CDR1 SGHTA and CDR2 FQGTGA. The DNA of the CDR3 is TGTGCCAGCAGCTTATCCCCGGGGAGCTACAATGAGCAGTTCTTC. Translated, it gives CASSLSPGSYNEQFF.

J is TRBJ1-1 and V is TRBV9, with D unresolved. The germline V gene has CDR1 SGDLS and CDR2 YYNGEE. V gave up 3 bases and J gave up 3 bases, with 6 bases separating them. The CDR3 sequence is 12 residues long. CDR3 protein: CASSGEYTEAFF. The DNA for the CDR3 is TGTGCCAGCAGCGGCGAGTACACTGAAGCTTTCTTT.

The chain links TRBV7-9 to TRBJ1-2; D is unclear. CDR3 length equals 12 residues. With 4 bases removed from V and 7 bases from J, the gap between germline ends came to 10 bases. Looked up from germline, CDR1 is SEHNR and CDR2 is FQNEAQ (reference sequence). Written as DNA, the CDR3 is TGTGCCAGCAGCTCCCTCCTCGGTGGCTACACCTTC. Its translation: CASSSLLGGYTF.

V is TRBV15 and J is TRBJ2-2; 10 nucleotides match TRBD1. The CDR3 covers 16 residues. The ends lost 3 bases at V and 6 bases at J; junction bases unmatched: 7. Looked up from germline, CDR1 is LNHNV and CDR2 is YYDKDF (reference sequence). CDR3 sequence reads: CATSSPGQGFPGELFF. The DNA of the CDR3 is TGTGCCACCAGCAGTCCGGGACAGGGGTTCCCCGGGGAGCTGTTTTTT.

The chain couples TRBV5-8 to TRBJ2-5; D gene uncertain. The CDR3 is made up of 14 amino acids. Looked up from germline, CDR1 is SGHTS and CDR2 is YDEGEE. The ends were cut back, 0 bases at V and 2 bases at J, with 8 bases in the middle. CDR3 DNA sequence: TGTGCCAGCAGCTTGGCCGTAGTACAAGAGACCCAGTACTTC. It is translated as CASSLAVVQETQYF.

V usage is TRBV11-3 and J usage is TRBJ2-5; 11 bases map to TRBD2. There are 18 residues in the CDR3. The V gene's germline CDR1 is SGHNT and CDR2 YENEEA. V trimming: 5 bases; J trimming: 3 bases; junction bases outside the gene matches: 14. The CDR3: CASSQMGISGGAEETQYF. CDR3 sequence (DNA): TGTGCCAGCAGCCAGATGGGCATTAGCGGGGGGGCCGAAGAGACCCAGTACTTC.

The chain carries TRBV21-1 and TRBJ1-3; the table gives TRBD1 as D, unverified against the DNA. TRBV21-1 is a pseudogene segment. The CDR3 spans 16 residues. CDR3 coding DNA: TGTGCCAGCAGCAAAATTAGAACAGGGTCGGGAAACACCATATATTTT. Its translation is CASSKIRTGSGNTIYF.

This clone was observed once. The chain employs TRBV11-3 and TRBJ2-6, with D unclear. The V gene lost 3 bases and the J gene lost 0 bases, with 3 bases spanning the gap. CDR1 is SGHNT and CDR2 is YENEEA in the germline V gene. The CDR3 totals 14 residues. The CDR3 nucleotides are TGTGCCAGCAGCTTTAACTCTGGGGCCAACGTCCTGACTTTC. It is translated as CASSFNSGANVLTF.

The gene calls are TRBV28 and TRBJ2-1; 8 bases map to TRBD2. The CDR3 extends over 15 amino acids. With 6 bases clipped from V and 9 bases from J, the junction kept 13 bases outside the gene matches. Germline CDR1 and CDR2: MDHEN and SYDVKM. CDR3 sequence: CASSLLRTSSGEQFF. The CDR3 DNA follows: TGTGCCAGCAGCCTACTCCGGACTAGCAGCGGTGAGCAGTTCTTC.

The rearrangement joins TRBV6-4 to TRBJ2-3; weak D call: TRBD2 (6 bases). CDR1 and CDR2 from the germline V gene are MRHNA and SNTAGT. Trimming shortened V by 2 bases and J by 0 bases, and 9 bases separated the two germline ends. This CDR3 is built from 15 residues. The CDR3: CASSDGSGSTDTQYF. The CDR3 region has the DNA TGTGCCAGCAGTGACGGAAGCGGGAGCACAGATACGCAGTATTTT.

This chain connects TRBV18 to TRBJ1-1, with 7 nucleotides matching TRBD1. With 1 base clipped from V and 3 bases from J, the junction kept 11 bases outside the gene matches. This CDR3 comprises 17 residues. Germline V CDR1 and CDR2: KGHSH, LQKENI. Here the CDR3 DNA reads TGTGCCAGCTCACCACGCGGGATCAACAGGGGCCACACTGAAGCTTTCTTT. This gives the protein CASSPRGINRGHTEAFF.

The V and J genes are TRBV27 and TRBJ1-5; D is unclear. The CDR3 is 14 amino acids. Trimming took 6 bases from V and 6 from J, leaving 15 bases between them. CDR1 MNHEY and CDR2 SMNVEV come from the germline V gene (reference sequence). The CDR3, as DNA: TGTGCCAGCAGCCCTAGAGCCTTTCCTCAGCCCCAGCATTTT. Residues: CASSPRAFPQPQHF.

The V gene is TRBV7-9, the J gene TRBJ2-7; D might be TRBD2 (6 bases). Trimming left V 5 bases short and J 3 bases short, with 20 bases between. CDR1 and CDR2 from the germline V gene are SEHNR and FQNEAQ (reference sequence). The CDR3 spans 16 residues. As DNA, the CDR3 is TGTGCCAGCAGCCCCTCGGAGGGGACCGGGGACTACGAGCAGTACGTC. Encoded protein: CASSPSEGTGDYEQYV.

The table lists this clone with a count of one. The CDR3 nucleotides read TGCGCCAGCAGCCCTAGCCCTAGCGGGAGCAATGAGCAGTTCTTC. The encoded protein is CASSPSPSGSNEQFF. This chain uses TRBV5-1 with TRBJ2-1, with 10 bases that match TRBD2. Looked up from germline, CDR1 is SGHRS and CDR2 is YFSETQ. Trimming at V came to 4 bases and at J to 6 bases, leaving 7 bases not matched to a gene. The CDR3 runs 15 residues.

The rearrangement uses TRBV5-1 and TRBJ1-2, with 9 bases identical to TRBD1. V dropped 4 bases and J dropped 3; count of bases not matched to a gene: 7. Germline V lookup: CDR1 SGHRS, CDR2 YFSETQ. CDR3 length equals 15 residues. The CDR3 spells CASSPGTGRDYGYTF. CDR3 nucleotide sequence: TGCGCCAGCAGCCCAGGGACAGGGAGGGACTATGGCTACACCTTC.

The chain couples TRBV5-5 to TRBJ2-5; no clear D gene. Germline loops: CDR1 SGHKS, CDR2 YYEKEE (reference sequence). With 0 bases removed from V and 3 bases from J, the gap between germline ends came to 9 bases. This CDR3 region has 14 residues. The CDR3 DNA reads TGTGCCAGCAGCTTGGGGCTAGTTGAAGAGACCCAGTACTTC. It yields the protein CASSLGLVEETQYF.

V is TRBV7-9 and J is TRBJ2-3; 9 bases line up with TRBD2. V dropped 0 bases and J dropped 0; count of bases not matched to a gene: 7. This CDR3 contains 18 residues. Germline loops: CDR1 SEHNR, CDR2 FQNEAQ (reference sequence). CDR3 sequence reads: CASSLAGGRAASTDTQYF. The CDR3 nucleotides are TGTGCCAGCAGCTTAGCCGGCGGGAGGGCCGCCAGCACAGATACGCAGTATTTT.

V gene TRBV11-2 combines with J gene TRBJ2-1; 7 bases are a match to TRBD1. The CDR3 contains 14 residues. V trimming: 4 bases; J trimming: 5 bases; junction bases outside the gene matches: 5. Germline V gene data show CDR1 as SGHAT and CDR2 as FQNNGV. This CDR3 reads CASSSLGTDNEQFF. CDR3 bases: TGTGCCAGCAGCTCGCTAGGGACAGACAATGAGCAGTTCTTC.

The chain employs TRBV5-1 and TRBJ2-5; D is perhaps TRBD1 (5 bases). This CDR3 is 15 amino acids long. Per the germline V gene, CDR1 is SGHRS and CDR2 is YFSETQ. With 0 bases removed from V and 5 bases from J, the gap between germline ends came to 14 bases. The DNA of the CDR3 is TGCGCCAGCAGCTTGGCACAGGCGCGATGGGAGACCCAGTACTTC. Amino acids: CASSLAQARWETQYF.